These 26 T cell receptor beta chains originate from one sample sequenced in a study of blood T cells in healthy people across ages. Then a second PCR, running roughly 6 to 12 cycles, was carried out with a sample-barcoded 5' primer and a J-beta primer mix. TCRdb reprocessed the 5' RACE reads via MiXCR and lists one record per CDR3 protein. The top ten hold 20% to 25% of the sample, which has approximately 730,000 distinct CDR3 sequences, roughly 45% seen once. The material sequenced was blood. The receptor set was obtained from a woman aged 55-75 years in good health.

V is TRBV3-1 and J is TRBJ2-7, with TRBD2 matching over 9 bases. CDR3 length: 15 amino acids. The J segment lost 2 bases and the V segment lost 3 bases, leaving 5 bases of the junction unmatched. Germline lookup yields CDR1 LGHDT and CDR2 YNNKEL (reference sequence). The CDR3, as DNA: TGTGCCAGCAGCCAGCCGACTAGCGGAGCCTACGAGCAGTACTTC. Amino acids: CASSQPTSGAYEQYF.

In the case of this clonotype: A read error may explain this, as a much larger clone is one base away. This CDR3 reads CASSEAINTDTQYF. CDR3 nucleotide sequence: TGCGCCAGCAGTGAGGCGATCAACACAGATACGCAGTATTTT. V is TRBV10-1 and J is TRBJ2-3; no firm D call. The CDR3 has 14 amino acids. The V gene's germline CDR1 is WNHNN and CDR2 SYGVQD (reference sequence). V dropped 2 bases and J dropped 2 bases, with 8 bases sitting between them.

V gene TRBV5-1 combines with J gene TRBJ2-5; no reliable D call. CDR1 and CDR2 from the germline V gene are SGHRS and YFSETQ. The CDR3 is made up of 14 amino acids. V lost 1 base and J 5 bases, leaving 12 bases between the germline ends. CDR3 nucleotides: TGCGCCAGCAGCTTGCTGATCGGATCGGAGACCCAGTACTTC. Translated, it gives CASSLLIGSETQYF.

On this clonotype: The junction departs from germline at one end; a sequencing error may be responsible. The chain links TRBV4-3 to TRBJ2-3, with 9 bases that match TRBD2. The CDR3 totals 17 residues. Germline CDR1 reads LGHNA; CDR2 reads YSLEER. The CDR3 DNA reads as TGCGCCGGCAGCCAACGAGGGGCTAGCGGGAACACAGATACGCAGTATTTT. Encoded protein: CAGSQRGASGNTDTQYF.

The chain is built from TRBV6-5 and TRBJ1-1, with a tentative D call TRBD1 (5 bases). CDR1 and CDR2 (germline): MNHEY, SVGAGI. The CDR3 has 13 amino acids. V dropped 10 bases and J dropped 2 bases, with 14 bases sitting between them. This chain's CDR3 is CATQRTKNTEAFF. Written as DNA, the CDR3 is TGTGCCACCCAACGGACAAAAAACACTGAAGCTTTCTTT.

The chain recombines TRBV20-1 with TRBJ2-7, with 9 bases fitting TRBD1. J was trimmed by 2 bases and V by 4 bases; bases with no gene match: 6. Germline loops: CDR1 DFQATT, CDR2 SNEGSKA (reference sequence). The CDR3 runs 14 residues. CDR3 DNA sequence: TGCAGTGCTACCGGGACAGGGACGACCTACGAGCAGTACTTC. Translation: CSATGTGTTYEQYF.

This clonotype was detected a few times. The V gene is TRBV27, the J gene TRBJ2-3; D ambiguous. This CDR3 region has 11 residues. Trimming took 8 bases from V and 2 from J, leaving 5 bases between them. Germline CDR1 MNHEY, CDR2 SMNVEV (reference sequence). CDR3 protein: CASAITDTQYF. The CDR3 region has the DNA TGTGCCAGCGCCATCACAGATACGCAGTATTTT.

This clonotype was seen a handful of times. CDR3 coding DNA: TGTGCCAGCAGCGTAGGGGCTGCCTACGAGCAGTACTTC. Its translation is CASSVGAAYEQYF. This chain uses TRBV9 with TRBJ2-7; the D is unclear. The CDR3 sequence is 13 residues long. Germline CDR1 SGDLS, CDR2 YYNGEE. The V end lost 0 bases, the J end lost 2 bases, and 6 bases lay between the germline ends.

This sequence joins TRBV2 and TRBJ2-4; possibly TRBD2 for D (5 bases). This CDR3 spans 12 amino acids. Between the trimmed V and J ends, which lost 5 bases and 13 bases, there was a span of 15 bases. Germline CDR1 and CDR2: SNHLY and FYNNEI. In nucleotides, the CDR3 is TGTGCCAGCAGTCTGGACCTCTGGGAGCAGTACTTC. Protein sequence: CASSLDLWEQYF.

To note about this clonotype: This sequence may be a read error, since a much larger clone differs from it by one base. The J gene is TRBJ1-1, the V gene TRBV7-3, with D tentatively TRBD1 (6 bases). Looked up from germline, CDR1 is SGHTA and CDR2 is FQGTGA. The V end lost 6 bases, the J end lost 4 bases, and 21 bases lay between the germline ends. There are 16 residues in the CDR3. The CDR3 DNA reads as TGTGCCAGCAGTTTCGACCACAGGGATATGAGCACTGAAGCTTTCTTT. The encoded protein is CASSFDHRDMSTEAFF.

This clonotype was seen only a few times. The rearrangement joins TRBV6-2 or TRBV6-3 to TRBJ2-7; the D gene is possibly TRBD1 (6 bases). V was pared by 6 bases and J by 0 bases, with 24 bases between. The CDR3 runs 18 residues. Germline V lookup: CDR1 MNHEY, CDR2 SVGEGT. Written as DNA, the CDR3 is TGTGCCAGCAGCCAGACCTCGAGTACTTGGGACAACTCCTACGAGCAGTACTTC. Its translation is CASSQTSSTWDNSYEQYF.

The CDR3 DNA reads as TGTGCCAGCAGGACCGGGACTAGCGATGCCTACGAGCAGTACTTC. Its protein is CASRTGTSDAYEQYF. This chain uses TRBV5-5 with TRBJ2-7; 10 bases align to TRBD2. Germline CDR1 and CDR2: SGHKS and YYEKEE (reference sequence). V shed 5 bases, J shed 2 bases, and the junction held 7 bases outside the gene matches. The CDR3 runs to 15 residues.

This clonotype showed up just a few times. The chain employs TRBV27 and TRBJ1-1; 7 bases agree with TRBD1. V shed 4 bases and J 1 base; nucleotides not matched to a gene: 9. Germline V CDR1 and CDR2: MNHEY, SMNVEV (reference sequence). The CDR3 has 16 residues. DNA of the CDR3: TGTGCCAGCAGTTGGAAAGGGGGCATCGGGAACACTGAAGCTTTCTTT. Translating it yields CASSWKGGIGNTEAFF.

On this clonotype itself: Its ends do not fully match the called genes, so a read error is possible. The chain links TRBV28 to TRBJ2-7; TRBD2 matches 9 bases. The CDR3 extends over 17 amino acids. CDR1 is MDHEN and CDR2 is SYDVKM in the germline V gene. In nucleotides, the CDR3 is TGTGCCAGCAGTCCGTATGGTCTAGCGGGGAACGTGTACGGGCAGTACTTC. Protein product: CASSPYGLAGNVYGQYF.

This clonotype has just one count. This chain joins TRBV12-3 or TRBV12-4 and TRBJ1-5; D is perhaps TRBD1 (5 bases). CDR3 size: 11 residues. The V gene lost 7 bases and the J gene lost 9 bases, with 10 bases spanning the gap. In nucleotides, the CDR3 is TGTGCCAGCATGGCCGGGGGGCCCCAGCATTTT. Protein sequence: CASMAGGPQHF.

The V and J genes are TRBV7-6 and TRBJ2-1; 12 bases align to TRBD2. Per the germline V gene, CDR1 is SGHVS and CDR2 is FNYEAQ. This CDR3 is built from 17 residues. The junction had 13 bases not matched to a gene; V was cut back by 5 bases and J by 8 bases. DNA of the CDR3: TGTGCCAGCAGCCATCGACTAGCGGGAGTGCTGAACGATGAGCAGTTCTTC. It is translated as CASSHRLAGVLNDEQFF.

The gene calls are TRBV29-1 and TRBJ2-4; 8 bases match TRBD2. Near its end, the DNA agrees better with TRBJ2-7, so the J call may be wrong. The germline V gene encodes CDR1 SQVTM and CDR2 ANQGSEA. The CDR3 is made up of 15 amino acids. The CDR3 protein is CSVVGTGGGVYEQYF. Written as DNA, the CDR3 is TGCAGCGTTGTAGGCACGGGAGGGGGAGTCTACGAGCAGTACTTC.

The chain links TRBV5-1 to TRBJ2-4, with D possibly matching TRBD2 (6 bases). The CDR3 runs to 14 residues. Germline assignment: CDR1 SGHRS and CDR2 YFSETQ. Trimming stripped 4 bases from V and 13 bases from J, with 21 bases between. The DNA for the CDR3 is TGCGCCAGCAGCCTAGGGGACTCCTACCATGAGCAGTACTTC. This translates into CASSLGDSYHEQYF.

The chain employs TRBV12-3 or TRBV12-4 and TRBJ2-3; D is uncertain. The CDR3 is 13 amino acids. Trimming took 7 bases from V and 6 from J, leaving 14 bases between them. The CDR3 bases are TGTGCCAGCATGCCTAGTATTGGGGATACGCAGTATTTT. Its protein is CASMPSIGDTQYF.

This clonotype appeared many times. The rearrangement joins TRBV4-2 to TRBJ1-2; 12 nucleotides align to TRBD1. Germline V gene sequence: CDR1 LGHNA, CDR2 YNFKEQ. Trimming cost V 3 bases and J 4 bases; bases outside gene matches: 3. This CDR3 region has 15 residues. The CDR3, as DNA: TGTGCCAGCAGCCAGCCGGGACAGGGGGCCTATGGCTACACCTTC. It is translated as CASSQPGQGAYGYTF.

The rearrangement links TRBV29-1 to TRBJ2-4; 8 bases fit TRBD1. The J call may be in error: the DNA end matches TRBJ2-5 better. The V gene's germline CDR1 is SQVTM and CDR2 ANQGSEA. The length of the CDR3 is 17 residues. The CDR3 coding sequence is TGCAGCGTTGTTAGCGGTCTCTTGGACAGGGCGGAAGAGACCCAGTACTTC. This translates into CSVVSGLLDRAEETQYF.

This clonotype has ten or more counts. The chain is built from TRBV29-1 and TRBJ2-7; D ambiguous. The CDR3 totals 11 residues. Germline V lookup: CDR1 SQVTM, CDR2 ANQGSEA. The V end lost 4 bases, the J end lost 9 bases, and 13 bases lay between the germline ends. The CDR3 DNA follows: TGCAGCGTTGGAGAAGTCTTCGGGCAGTACTTC. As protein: CSVGEVFGQYF.

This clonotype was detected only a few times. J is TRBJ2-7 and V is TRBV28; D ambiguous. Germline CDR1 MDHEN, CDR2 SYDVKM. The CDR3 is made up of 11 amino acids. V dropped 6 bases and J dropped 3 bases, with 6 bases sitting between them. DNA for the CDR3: TGTGCCAGCAGAAGGGTCTACGAGCAGTACTTC. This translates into CASRRVYEQYF.

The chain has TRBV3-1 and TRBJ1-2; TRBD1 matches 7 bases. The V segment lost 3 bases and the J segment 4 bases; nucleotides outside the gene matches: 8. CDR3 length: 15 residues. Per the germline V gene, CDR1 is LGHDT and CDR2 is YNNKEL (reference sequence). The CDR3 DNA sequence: TGTGCCAGCAGCCATTTAGCGGGACAGACCTATGGCTACACCTTC. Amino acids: CASSHLAGQTYGYTF.

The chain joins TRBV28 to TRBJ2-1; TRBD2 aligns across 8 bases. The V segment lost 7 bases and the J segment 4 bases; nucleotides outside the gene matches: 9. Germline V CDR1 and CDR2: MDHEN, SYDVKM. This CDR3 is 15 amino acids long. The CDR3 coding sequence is TGTGCCAGCACCCTAAGCGGGAGCCCATACAATGAGCAGTTCTTC. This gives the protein CASTLSGSPYNEQFF.

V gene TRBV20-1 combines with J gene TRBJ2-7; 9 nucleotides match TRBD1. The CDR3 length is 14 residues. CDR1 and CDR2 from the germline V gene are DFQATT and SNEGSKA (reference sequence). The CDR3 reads CRAGEDRGVYEQYF. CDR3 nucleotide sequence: TGCAGGGCGGGAGAGGACAGGGGAGTTTACGAGCAGTACTTC.